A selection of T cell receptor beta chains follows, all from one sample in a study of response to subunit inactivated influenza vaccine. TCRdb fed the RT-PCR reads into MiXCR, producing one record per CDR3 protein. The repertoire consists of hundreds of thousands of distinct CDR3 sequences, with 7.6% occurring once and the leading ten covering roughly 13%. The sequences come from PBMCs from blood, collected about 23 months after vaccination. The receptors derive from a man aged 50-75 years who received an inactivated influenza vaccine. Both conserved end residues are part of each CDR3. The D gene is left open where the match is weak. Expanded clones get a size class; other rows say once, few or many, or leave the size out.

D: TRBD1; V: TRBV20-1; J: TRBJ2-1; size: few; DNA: TGCAGTGCTAACAATATCGGGACAGGGGGAATTGAGCAGTTCTTC; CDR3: CSANNIGTGGIEQFF
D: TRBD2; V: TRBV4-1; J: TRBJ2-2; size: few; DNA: TGCGCCAGCAGCCAAGACCTACTAGCGGGAGAGATGAACACCGGGGAGCTGTTTTTT; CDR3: CASSQDLLAGEMNTGELFF
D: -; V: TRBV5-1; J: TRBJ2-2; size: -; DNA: TGCGCCAGCAGGGTCGGGGCCGGGGAGCTGTTTTTT; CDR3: CASRVGAGELFF
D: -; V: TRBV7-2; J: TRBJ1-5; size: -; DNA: TGTGCCAGCAGCTTAGTGGGGACCCATAACAATCAGCCCCAGCATTTT; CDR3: CASSLVGTHNNQPQHF
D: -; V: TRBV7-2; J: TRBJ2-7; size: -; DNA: TGTGCCAGCAGCTTACTACCGGGACGGCTCTACGAGCAGTACTTC; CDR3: CASSLLPGRLYEQYF
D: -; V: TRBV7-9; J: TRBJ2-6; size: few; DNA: TGTGCCAGCAGCTACCAGGGGGGGGCCAACGTCCTGACTTTC; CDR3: CASSYQGGANVLTF
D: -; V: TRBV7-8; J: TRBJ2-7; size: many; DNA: TGTGCCAGCAGCTTAGATATTCTTACCTACGAGCAGTACTTC; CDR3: CASSLDILTYEQYF
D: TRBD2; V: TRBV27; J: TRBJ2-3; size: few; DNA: TGTGCCAGCAGTTTACTCTGGACTAGCGGGAGACCCTCTACGCAGTATTTT; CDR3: CASSLLWTSGRPSTQYF
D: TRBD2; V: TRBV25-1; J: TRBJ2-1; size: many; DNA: TGTGCCAGCAGTGAAGCTAGCGGGAGGGCCGTCTACAATGAGCAGTTCTTC; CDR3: CASSEASGRAVYNEQFF
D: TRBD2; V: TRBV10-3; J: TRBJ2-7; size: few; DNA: TGTGCCATCAGATCCGGTAGCGGGAGCTACGAGCAGTACTTC; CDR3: CAIRSGSGSYEQYF
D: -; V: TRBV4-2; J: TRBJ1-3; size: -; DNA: TGTGCCAGCAGCTCGCAGGGTGGGGCTGGAAACACCATATATTTT; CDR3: CASSSQGGAGNTIYF
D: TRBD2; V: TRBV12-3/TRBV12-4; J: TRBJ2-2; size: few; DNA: TGTGCCAGCAGTCAACTACCGACTAGCGGGGTCTACACCGGGGAGCTGTTTTTT; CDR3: CASSQLPTSGVYTGELFF
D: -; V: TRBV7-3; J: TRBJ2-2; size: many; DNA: TGTGCCAGCAGCTTAATTGGCGGCGGGGAGCTGTTTTTT; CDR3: CASSLIGGGELFF
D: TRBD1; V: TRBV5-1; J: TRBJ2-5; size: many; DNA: TGCGCCAGCAGCTTCTACAGGGGCGCCCCACAAGAGACCCAGTACTTC; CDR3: CASSFYRGAPQETQYF
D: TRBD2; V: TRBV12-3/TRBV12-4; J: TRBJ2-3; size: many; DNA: TGTGCCAGCAGTTCCCGACTAGCGGACTATAGCACAGATACGCAGTATTTT; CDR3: CASSSRLADYSTDTQYF
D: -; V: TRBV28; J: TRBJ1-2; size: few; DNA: TGTGCCAGCAGTCCACCGCCGAGTCCGCGCTACACCTTC; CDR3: CASSPPPSPRYTF
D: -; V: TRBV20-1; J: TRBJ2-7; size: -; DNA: TGCAGTGCTACCATTGTGGGGGCCCGCTTCTCCTACGAGCAGTACTTC; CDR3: CSATIVGARFSYEQYF
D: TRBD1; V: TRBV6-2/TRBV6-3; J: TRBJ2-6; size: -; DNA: TGTGCCAGCAGTAAGACAGGGGGCGGATCTGGGGCCAACGTCCTGACTTTC; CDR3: CASSKTGGGSGANVLTF
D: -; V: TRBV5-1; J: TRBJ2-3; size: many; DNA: TGCGCCAGCTCTCTCCGACATCTCACAGATACGCAGTATTTT; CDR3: CASSLRHLTDTQYF
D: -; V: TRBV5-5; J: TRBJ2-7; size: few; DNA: TGTGCCAGCAGCTCTACACTGAACTCCTACGAGCAGTACTTC; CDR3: CASSSTLNSYEQYF
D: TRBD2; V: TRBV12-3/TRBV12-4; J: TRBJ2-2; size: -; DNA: TGTGCCAGCAGCGAATCGGGGGGGACGAACACCGGGGAGCTGTTTTTT; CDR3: CASSESGGTNTGELFF
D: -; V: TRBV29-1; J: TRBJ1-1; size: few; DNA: TGCAGCGCCACAACAGCGAACACTGAAGCTTTCTTT; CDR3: CSATTANTEAFF
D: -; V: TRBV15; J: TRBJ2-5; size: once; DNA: TGTGCCACCAGCAGAGATCCCGGGCCGGAGACCCAGTACTTC; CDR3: CATSRDPGPETQYF
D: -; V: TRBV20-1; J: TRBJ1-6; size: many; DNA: TGCAGTGCTAGAGTGGAGGGGGGTAATTCACCCCTCCACTTT; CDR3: CSARVEGGNSPLHF
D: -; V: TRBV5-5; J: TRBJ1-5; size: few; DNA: TGTGCCAGCAGCGCCCTCGGGGGGGATGGCAATCAGCCCCAGCATTTT; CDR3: CASSALGGDGNQPQHF
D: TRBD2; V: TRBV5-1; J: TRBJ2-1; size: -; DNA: TGCGCCAGCAGCATCAGTACCGGGACTAGCGGGAGGAATGAGCAGTTCTTC; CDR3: CASSISTGTSGRNEQFF
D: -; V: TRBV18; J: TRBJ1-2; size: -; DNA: TGTGCCAGCTCACCGGCCCTAAACTATGGCTACACCTTC; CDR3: CASSPALNYGYTF
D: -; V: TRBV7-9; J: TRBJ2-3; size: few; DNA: TGTGCCAGCAGCTTAGCGGGGGCCATGAATACGCAGTATTTT; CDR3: CASSLAGAMNTQYF
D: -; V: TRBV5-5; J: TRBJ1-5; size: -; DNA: TGTGCCAGCAGCCCTGGTGTCGATCAGCCCCAGCATTTT; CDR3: CASSPGVDQPQHF
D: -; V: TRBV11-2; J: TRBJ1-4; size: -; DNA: TGTGCCAGCAGCGCCGGACAGAACCCAGGGGAAAAACTGTTTTTT; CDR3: CASSAGQNPGEKLFF
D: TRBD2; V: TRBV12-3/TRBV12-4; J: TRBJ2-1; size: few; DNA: TGTGCCAGCAGTGCTCCTCGCGGTAGCGGGGGGGCTAGTGAGCAGTTCTTC; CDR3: CASSAPRGSGGASEQFF
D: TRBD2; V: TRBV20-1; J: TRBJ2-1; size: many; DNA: TGCAGTGCTAGAGACCCTGGCGGGAGGGGAAAGTACAATGAGCAGTTCTTC; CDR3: CSARDPGGRGKYNEQFF
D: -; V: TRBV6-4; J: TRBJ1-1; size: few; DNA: TGTGCCAGCAGTGAAGTCGGTGGCGGCACTGAAGCTTTCTTT; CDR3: CASSEVGGGTEAFF
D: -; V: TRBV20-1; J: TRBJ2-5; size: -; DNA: TGCAGTGCTGGGGCGGTCCTTGGGGGTTTTGAGGAGACCCAGTACTTC; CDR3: CSAGAVLGGFEETQYF
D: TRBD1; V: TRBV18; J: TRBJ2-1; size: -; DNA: TGTGCCAGCTCACCACCGTCGAGACAGGGGCAAGAGCAGTTCTTC; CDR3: CASSPPSRQGQEQFF
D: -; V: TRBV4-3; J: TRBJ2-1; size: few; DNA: TGCGCCAGCAGCCAAGACAGGGCCAGCTCCTACAATGAGCAGTTCTTC; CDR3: CASSQDRASSYNEQFF
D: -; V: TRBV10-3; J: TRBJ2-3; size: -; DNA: TGTGCCATACAACCGGGCACAAACACAGATACGCAGTATTTT; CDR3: CAIQPGTNTDTQYF
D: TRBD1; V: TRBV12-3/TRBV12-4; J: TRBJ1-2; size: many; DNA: TGTGCCAGCGGGGGGACAGTCCTATCCTTTAGCTACACCTTC; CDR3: CASGGTVLSFSYTF
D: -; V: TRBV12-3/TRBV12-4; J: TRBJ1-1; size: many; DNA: TGTGCCAGCAGTTCCCAGGGACTTATGAACACTGAAGCTTTCTTT; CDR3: CASSSQGLMNTEAFF
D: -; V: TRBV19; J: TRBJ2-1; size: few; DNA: TGTGCCAGTAGTAAGACACCCTCCTACAATGAGCAGTTCTTC; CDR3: CASSKTPSYNEQFF
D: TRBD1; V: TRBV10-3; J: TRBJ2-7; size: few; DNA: TGTGCCATCACCCCGGGACAGGGGTACGAGCAGTACTTC; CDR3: CAITPGQGYEQYF
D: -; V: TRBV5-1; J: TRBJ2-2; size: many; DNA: TGCGCCAGCAGCTTGGGAGCGGGTCTGAACACCGGGGAGCTGTTTTTT; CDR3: CASSLGAGLNTGELFF
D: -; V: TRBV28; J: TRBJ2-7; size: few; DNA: TGTGCCAGCAAGGGGGGGGCCAACGAGCAGTACTTC; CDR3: CASKGGANEQYF